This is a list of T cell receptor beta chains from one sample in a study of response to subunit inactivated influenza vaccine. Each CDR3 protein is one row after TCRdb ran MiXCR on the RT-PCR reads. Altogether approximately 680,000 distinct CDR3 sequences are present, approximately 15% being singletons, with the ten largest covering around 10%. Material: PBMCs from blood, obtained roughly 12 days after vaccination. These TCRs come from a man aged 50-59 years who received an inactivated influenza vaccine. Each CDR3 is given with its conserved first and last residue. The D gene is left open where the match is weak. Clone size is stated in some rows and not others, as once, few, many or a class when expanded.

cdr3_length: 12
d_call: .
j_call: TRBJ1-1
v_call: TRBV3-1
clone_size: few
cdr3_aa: CASSQYGTEAFF
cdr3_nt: TGTGCCAGCAGCCAGTACGGGACTGAAGCTTTCTTT

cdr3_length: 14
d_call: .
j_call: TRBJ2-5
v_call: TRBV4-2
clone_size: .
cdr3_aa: CASSPGNSLETQYF
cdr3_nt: TGTGCCAGCAGCCCCGGGAACTCCCTCGAGACCCAGTACTTC

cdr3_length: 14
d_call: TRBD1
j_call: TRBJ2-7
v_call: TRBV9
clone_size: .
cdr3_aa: CASSVGQGDYEQYF
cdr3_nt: TGTGCCAGCAGCGTAGGACAGGGGGACTACGAGCAGTACTTC

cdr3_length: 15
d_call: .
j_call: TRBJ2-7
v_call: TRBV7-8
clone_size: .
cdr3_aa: CASSLGAGSTYEQYF
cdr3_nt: TGTGCCAGCAGCTTAGGGGCAGGCTCTACCTACGAGCAGTACTTC

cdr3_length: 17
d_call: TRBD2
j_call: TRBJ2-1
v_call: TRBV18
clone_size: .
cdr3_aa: CASSPPGLAGVSNEQFF
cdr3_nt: TGTGCCAGCTCACCCCCGGGACTAGCGGGAGTATCTAATGAGCAGTTCTTC

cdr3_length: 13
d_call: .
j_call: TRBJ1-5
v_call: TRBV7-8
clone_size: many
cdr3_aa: CASSLVVDQPQHF
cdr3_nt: TGTGCCAGCAGCTTAGTAGTAGATCAGCCCCAGCATTTT

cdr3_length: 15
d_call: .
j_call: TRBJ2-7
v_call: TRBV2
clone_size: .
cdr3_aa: CASSEGYTGRVEQYF
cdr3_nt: TGTGCCAGCAGTGAAGGTTATACAGGGCGAGTCGAGCAGTACTTC

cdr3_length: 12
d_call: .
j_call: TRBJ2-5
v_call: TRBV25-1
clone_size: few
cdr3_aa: CASQGLLETQYF
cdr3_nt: TGTGCCAGTCAGGGTTTGCTAGAGACCCAGTACTTC

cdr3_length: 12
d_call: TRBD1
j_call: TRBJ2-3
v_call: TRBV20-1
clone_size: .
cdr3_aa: CSAQTGGDTQYF
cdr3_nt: TGCAGTGCACAAACAGGGGGAGATACGCAGTATTTT

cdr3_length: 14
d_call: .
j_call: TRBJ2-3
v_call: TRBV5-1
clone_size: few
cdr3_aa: CASGDLVWPDTQYF
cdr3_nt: TGCGCCAGTGGGGACCTAGTGTGGCCAGATACGCAGTATTTT

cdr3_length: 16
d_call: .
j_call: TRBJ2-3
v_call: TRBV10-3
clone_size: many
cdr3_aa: CAISSGTTRSTDTQYF
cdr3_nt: TGTGCCATCAGTAGCGGAACCACCCGTTCAACAGATACGCAGTATTTT

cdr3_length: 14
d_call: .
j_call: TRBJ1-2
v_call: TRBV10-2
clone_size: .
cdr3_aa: CASSQQGINYGYTF
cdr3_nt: TGCGCCAGCAGCCAGCAGGGTATCAACTATGGCTACACCTTC

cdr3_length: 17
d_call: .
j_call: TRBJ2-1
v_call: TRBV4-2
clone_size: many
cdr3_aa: CASSQVKGLASYNEQFF
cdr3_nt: TGTGCCAGCAGCCAAGTGAAGGGGCTAGCCTCCTACAATGAGCAGTTCTTC

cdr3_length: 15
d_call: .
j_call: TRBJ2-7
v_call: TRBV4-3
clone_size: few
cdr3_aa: CASSQDIGGGYEQYF
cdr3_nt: TGCGCCAGCAGCCAAGATATCGGGGGTGGTTACGAGCAGTACTTC

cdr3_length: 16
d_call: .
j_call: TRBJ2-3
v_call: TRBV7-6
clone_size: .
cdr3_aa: CASTKSRGVSTDTQYF
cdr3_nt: TGTGCCAGCACCAAATCTAGGGGAGTTAGCACAGATACGCAGTATTTT

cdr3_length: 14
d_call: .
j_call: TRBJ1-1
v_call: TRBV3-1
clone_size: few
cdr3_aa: CASSQAQRTSEAFF
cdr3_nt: TGTGCCAGCAGCCAAGCTCAACGTACCTCTGAAGCTTTCTTT

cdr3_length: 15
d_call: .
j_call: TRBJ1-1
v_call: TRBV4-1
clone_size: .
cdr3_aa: CASSQEVHSGTEAFF
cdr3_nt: TGCGCCAGCAGCCAAGAAGTCCATTCGGGAACTGAAGCTTTCTTT

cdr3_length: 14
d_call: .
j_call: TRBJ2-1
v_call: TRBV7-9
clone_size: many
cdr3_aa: CASSSGLSYNEQFF
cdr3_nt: TGTGCCAGCAGCTCGGGACTCTCCTACAATGAGCAGTTCTTC

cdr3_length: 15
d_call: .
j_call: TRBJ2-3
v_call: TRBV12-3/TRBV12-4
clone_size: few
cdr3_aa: CASSFLTGATDTQYF
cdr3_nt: TGTGCCAGCAGTTTCTTGACAGGAGCCACAGATACGCAGTATTTT

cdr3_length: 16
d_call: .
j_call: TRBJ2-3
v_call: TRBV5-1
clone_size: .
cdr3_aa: CASSLEFWGNTDTQYF
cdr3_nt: TGCGCCAGCAGCTTGGAGTTCTGGGGAAACACAGATACGCAGTATTTT

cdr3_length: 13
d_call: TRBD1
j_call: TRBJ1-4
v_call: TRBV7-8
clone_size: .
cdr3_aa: CASSLDRGEKLFF
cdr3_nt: TGTGCCAGCAGCTTAGACAGGGGGGAAAAACTGTTTTTT

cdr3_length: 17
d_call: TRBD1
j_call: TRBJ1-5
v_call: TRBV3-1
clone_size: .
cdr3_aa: CASSQAGLQGQDQPQHF
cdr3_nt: TGTGCCAGCAGCCAAGCGGGCTTGCAGGGACAGGACCAGCCCCAGCATTTT

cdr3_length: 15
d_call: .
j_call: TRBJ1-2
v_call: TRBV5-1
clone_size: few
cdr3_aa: CASSFYEGANYGYTF
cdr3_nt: TGCGCCAGCAGCTTTTATGAAGGGGCTAACTATGGCTACACCTTC

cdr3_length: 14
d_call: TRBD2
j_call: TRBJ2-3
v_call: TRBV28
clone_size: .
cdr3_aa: CARDSGKTPDTQYF
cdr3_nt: TGTGCCAGGGATAGCGGGAAGACTCCAGATACGCAGTATTTT

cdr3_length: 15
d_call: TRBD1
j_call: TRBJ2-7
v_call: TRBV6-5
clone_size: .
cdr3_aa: CASSYTGTGMYEQYF
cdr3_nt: TGTGCCAGCAGTTACACTGGGACAGGGATGTACGAGCAGTACTTC

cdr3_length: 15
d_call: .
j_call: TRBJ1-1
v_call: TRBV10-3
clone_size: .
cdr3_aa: CAISEYGTQNTEAFF
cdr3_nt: TGTGCCATCAGTGAGTACGGGACCCAGAACACTGAAGCTTTCTTT

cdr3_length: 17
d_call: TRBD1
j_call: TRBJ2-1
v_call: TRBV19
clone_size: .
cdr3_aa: CASSITRQGVRVNEQFF
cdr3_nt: TGTGCCAGTAGTATCACCCGACAGGGAGTGAGGGTCAATGAGCAGTTCTTC

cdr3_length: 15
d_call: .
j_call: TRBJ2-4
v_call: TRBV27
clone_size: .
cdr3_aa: CASSNPSRRGNIQYF
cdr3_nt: TGTGCCAGCAGCAACCCCTCCCGGCGGGGAAACATTCAGTACTTC

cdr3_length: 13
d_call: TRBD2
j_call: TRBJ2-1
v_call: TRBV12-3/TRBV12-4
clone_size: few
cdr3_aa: CASSFRLAGPQFF
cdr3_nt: TGTGCCAGCAGTTTTCGGCTAGCGGGGCCCCAGTTCTTC

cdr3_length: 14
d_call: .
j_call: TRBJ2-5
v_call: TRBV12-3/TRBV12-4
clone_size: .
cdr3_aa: CASRGQGSVETQYF
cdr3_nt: TGTGCCAGCCGAGGTCAGGGGAGTGTGGAGACCCAGTACTTC

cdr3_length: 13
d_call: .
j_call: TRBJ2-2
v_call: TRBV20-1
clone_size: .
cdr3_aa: CSAISTNTGELFF
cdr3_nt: TGCAGTGCGATCAGTACGAACACCGGGGAGCTGTTTTTT

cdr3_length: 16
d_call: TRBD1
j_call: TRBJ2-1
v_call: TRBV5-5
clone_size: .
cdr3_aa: CASSLDPGQSYNEQFF
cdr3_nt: TGTGCCAGCAGCTTGGATCCGGGACAGTCTTACAATGAGCAGTTCTTC

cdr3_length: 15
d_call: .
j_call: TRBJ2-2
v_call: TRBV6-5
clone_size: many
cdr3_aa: CASSYSNRVTGELFF
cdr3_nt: TGTGCCAGCAGTTACTCGAACAGGGTCACCGGGGAGCTGTTTTTT